These T cell receptor beta chains were read from a single sample in a study of prognosis after radiotherapy for stage I lung cancer. Each CDR3 protein gets one entry after TCRdb re-called the multiplex PCR reads with MiXCR. The table shows 22,000 or so distinct CDR3 sequences, with around two fifths occurring only once. The input for sequencing was PBMCs, taken before or after stereotactic body radiation therapy (not recorded which). The receptors stem from a donor over 45 with non-small cell lung cancer. The CDR3 runs from the conserved cysteine through the conserved F or W. D genes are given only for firm matches. Only part of the rows carry a size: once, few, many, or a class if the clone is expanded.

abundance: -
len: 15
d_gene: -
j_gene: TRBJ2-2
v_gene: TRBV2
CDR3aa: CASSATGTHTGELFF
CDR3nt: TGTGCCAGCAGCGCCACCGGGACCCACACCGGGGAGCTGTTTTTT

abundance: once
len: 14
d_gene: -
j_gene: TRBJ2-2
v_gene: TRBV28
CDR3aa: CASISSPATGELFF
CDR3nt: TGTGCCAGCATCTCTAGCCCCGCGACCGGGGAGCTGTTTTTT

abundance: -
len: 13
d_gene: TRBD1
j_gene: TRBJ2-5
v_gene: TRBV20-1
CDR3aa: CSADRTGVETQYF
CDR3nt: TGCAGTGCCGACCGTACAGGGGTGGAGACCCAGTACTTC

abundance: -
len: 16
d_gene: TRBD2
j_gene: TRBJ2-2
v_gene: TRBV14
CDR3aa: CASSQSGGSTTGELFF
CDR3nt: TGTGCCAGCAGCCAATCTGGCGGGAGTACCACCGGGGAGCTGTTTTTT

abundance: -
len: 15
d_gene: -
j_gene: TRBJ2-3
v_gene: TRBV24-1
CDR3aa: CATSWKGRNSYTQYF
CDR3nt: TGTGCCACCAGTTGGAAGGGGCGCAACTCATATACGCAGTATTTT

abundance: -
len: 15
d_gene: TRBD1
j_gene: TRBJ1-5
v_gene: TRBV6-2/TRBV6-3
CDR3aa: CASTPRQGKAQPQHF
CDR3nt: TGTGCCAGCACTCCCCGACAGGGGAAGGCTCAGCCCCAGCATTTT

abundance: -
len: 14
d_gene: -
j_gene: TRBJ2-7
v_gene: TRBV7-6
CDR3aa: CASSFSTGSYEQYF
CDR3nt: TGTGCCAGCAGCTTCTCCACGGGGTCCTACGAGCAGTACTTC

abundance: -
len: 17
d_gene: TRBD2
j_gene: TRBJ2-2
v_gene: TRBV6-2/TRBV6-3
CDR3aa: CASSYFAGGPLSGELFF
CDR3nt: TGTGCCAGCAGTTATTTTGCGGGGGGGCCATTGTCCGGGGAGCTGTTTTTT

abundance: -
len: 12
d_gene: TRBD2
j_gene: TRBJ2-1
v_gene: TRBV28
CDR3aa: CASSFLAGVWFF
CDR3nt: TGTGCCAGCAGTTTTCTAGCGGGAGTTTGGTTCTTC

abundance: -
len: 17
d_gene: TRBD2
j_gene: TRBJ2-1
v_gene: TRBV7-3
CDR3aa: CASSARSGLAEDNEQFF
CDR3nt: TGTGCCAGCAGCGCCCGGTCCGGTCTAGCGGAGGACAATGAGCAGTTCTTC

abundance: many
len: 18
d_gene: TRBD2
j_gene: TRBJ2-1
v_gene: TRBV19
CDR3aa: CASSNRTSGGRINNEQFF
CDR3nt: TGTGCCAGTAGTAACCGGACTAGCGGGGGGCGTATTAATAATGAGCAGTTCTTC

abundance: many
len: 12
d_gene: TRBD1
j_gene: TRBJ2-7
v_gene: TRBV5-1
CDR3aa: CASRTDRDEQYF
CDR3nt: TGCGCCAGCAGAACCGACAGGGACGAGCAGTACTTC

abundance: many
len: 16
d_gene: TRBD2
j_gene: TRBJ2-7
v_gene: TRBV4-3
CDR3aa: CASSQVLSAGVSEWYF
CDR3nt: TGCGCCAGCAGCCAAGTTCTTTCTGCGGGGGTGAGTGAGTGGTACTTC

abundance: many
len: 17
d_gene: TRBD1
j_gene: TRBJ2-7
v_gene: TRBV7-9
CDR3aa: CASSPRTGGDSRLEQYF
CDR3nt: TGTGCCAGCAGCCCGCGGACAGGGGGAGACTCTCGGCTCGAGCAGTACTTC

abundance: few
len: 16
d_gene: TRBD1
j_gene: TRBJ2-1
v_gene: TRBV27
CDR3aa: CASRTGRTGFAVEQFF
CDR3nt: TGTGCCAGCCGCACGGGGAGGACAGGGTTTGCGGTTGAGCAGTTCTTC

abundance: once
len: 16
d_gene: -
j_gene: TRBJ2-3
v_gene: TRBV24-1
CDR3aa: CATSAPTISGTDTQYF
CDR3nt: TGTGCCACCAGTGCCCCTACGATTTCTGGCACAGATACGCAGTATTTT

abundance: -
len: 15
d_gene: TRBD2
j_gene: TRBJ2-2
v_gene: TRBV10-2
CDR3aa: CASRGAGVRVGELFF
CDR3nt: TGCGCCAGCAGAGGAGCGGGAGTGCGGGTCGGGGAGCTGTTTTTT

abundance: few
len: 16
d_gene: TRBD2
j_gene: TRBJ2-3
v_gene: TRBV24-1
CDR3aa: CATSAPSTSGRHTQYF
CDR3nt: TGTGCCACCAGTGCCCCTTCGACTAGCGGGAGGCATACGCAGTATTTT

abundance: few
len: 16
d_gene: TRBD1
j_gene: TRBJ2-7
v_gene: TRBV7-6
CDR3aa: CASSSTGTGSSYEQYF
CDR3nt: TGTGCCAGCAGTTCGACCGGGACAGGGAGCTCCTACGAGCAGTACTTC

abundance: many
len: 12
d_gene: -
j_gene: TRBJ1-2
v_gene: TRBV29-1
CDR3aa: CSVSGTLYGYTF
CDR3nt: TGCAGCGTTTCGGGTACACTCTATGGCTACACCTTC

abundance: -
len: 15
d_gene: TRBD1
j_gene: TRBJ2-7
v_gene: TRBV11-2
CDR3aa: CASSSEDRVTYEQYF
CDR3nt: TGTGCCAGCAGCTCTGAAGACAGGGTTACCTACGAGCAGTACTTC

abundance: many
len: 14
d_gene: -
j_gene: TRBJ2-3
v_gene: TRBV12-5
CDR3aa: CASGFSLERDTQYF
CDR3nt: TGTGCTAGTGGTTTCTCGCTCGAGCGGGATACGCAGTATTTT

abundance: many
len: 14
d_gene: -
j_gene: TRBJ1-3
v_gene: TRBV4-1
CDR3aa: CASSLETTGNTIYF
CDR3nt: TGCGCCAGCAGCCTAGAGACCACGGGAAACACCATATATTTT

abundance: few
len: 17
d_gene: -
j_gene: TRBJ2-6
v_gene: TRBV7-2
CDR3aa: CASSLGTSRSGANVMTF
CDR3nt: TGTGCCAGCAGCTTGGGGACATCACGCTCTGGGGCCAACGTCATGACTTTC

abundance: -
len: 12
d_gene: -
j_gene: TRBJ2-7
v_gene: TRBV7-8
CDR3aa: CASSKHAYEQYF
CDR3nt: TGTGCCAGCAGCAAGCATGCCTACGAGCAGTACTTC

abundance: -
len: 15
d_gene: TRBD1
j_gene: TRBJ1-4
v_gene: TRBV4-3
CDR3aa: CASSPRDRGNEKLFF
CDR3nt: TGCGCCAGCAGCCCGAGGGACAGGGGAAATGAAAAACTGTTTTTT

abundance: many
len: 14
d_gene: -
j_gene: TRBJ2-7
v_gene: TRBV5-1
CDR3aa: CASSFGTKGGEVYF
CDR3nt: TGCGCCAGCAGCTTCGGGACAAAGGGTGGAGAGGTTTACTTC

abundance: -
len: 14
d_gene: -
j_gene: TRBJ2-2
v_gene: TRBV12-3/TRBV12-4
CDR3aa: CASSLWANTGELFF
CDR3nt: TGTGCCAGCAGTTTGTGGGCAAACACCGGGGAGCTGTTTTTT

abundance: few
len: 12
d_gene: -
j_gene: TRBJ1-6
v_gene: TRBV6-2/TRBV6-3
CDR3aa: CAIRPHGGPLHF
CDR3nt: TGTGCCATCAGGCCCCATGGGGGACCCCTCCACTTT

abundance: many
len: 15
d_gene: -
j_gene: TRBJ1-3
v_gene: TRBV7-9
CDR3aa: CASSFASAELHTIYF
CDR3nt: TGTGCCAGCAGCTTCGCTTCCGCGGAGCTGCACACCATATATTTT

abundance: -
len: 14
d_gene: -
j_gene: TRBJ2-2
v_gene: TRBV24-1
CDR3aa: CATRGLAGSRELFF
CDR3nt: TGTGCCACCAGAGGACTTGCGGGGTCCCGAGAGCTGTTTTTT

abundance: -
len: 15
d_gene: TRBD1
j_gene: TRBJ1-1
v_gene: TRBV5-4
CDR3aa: CASSPPGGAYTEAFF
CDR3nt: TGTGCCAGCAGCCCCCCAGGGGGCGCATACACTGAAGCTTTCTTT

abundance: once
len: 20
d_gene: TRBD1
j_gene: TRBJ2-3
v_gene: TRBV6-2/TRBV6-3
CDR3aa: CASRPGTGFLRVISTDTQYF
CDR3nt: TGTGCCAGCAGGCCCGGGACAGGGTTCCTGCGGGTTATTTCCACAGATACGCAGTATTTT

abundance: many
len: 16
d_gene: TRBD1
j_gene: TRBJ1-4
v_gene: TRBV4-1
CDR3aa: CASSSMGAGGGEKLFF
CDR3nt: TGCGCCAGCAGCTCAATGGGGGCAGGGGGAGGTGAAAAACTGTTTTTT

abundance: many
len: 15
d_gene: TRBD1
j_gene: TRBJ2-7
v_gene: TRBV9
CDR3aa: CASSVSTGISYEQYF
CDR3nt: TGTGCCAGCAGCGTTTCGACAGGGATCTCCTACGAGCAGTACTTC

abundance: many
len: 17
d_gene: -
j_gene: TRBJ2-5
v_gene: TRBV6-2/TRBV6-3
CDR3aa: CASSYQGGVSPQETQYF
CDR3nt: TGTGCCAGCAGTTACCAAGGCGGGGTATCCCCCCAAGAGACCCAGTACTTC

abundance: many
len: 13
d_gene: -
j_gene: TRBJ1-4
v_gene: TRBV2
CDR3aa: CASSAIGKEKLFF
CDR3nt: TGTGCCAGCAGTGCAATAGGGAAAGAAAAACTGTTTTTT

abundance: many
len: 19
d_gene: -
j_gene: TRBJ2-7
v_gene: TRBV28
CDR3aa: CASSFLLTLRPGLAYEQYF
CDR3nt: TGTGCCAGCAGTTTTTTGCTGACCTTAAGGCCAGGTCTTGCCTACGAGCAGTACTTC

abundance: many
len: 16
d_gene: -
j_gene: TRBJ2-5
v_gene: TRBV5-5
CDR3aa: CASSLSPVRDQETQYF
CDR3nt: TGTGCCAGCAGCTTGAGTCCAGTCCGCGACCAAGAGACCCAGTACTTC

abundance: -
len: 13
d_gene: -
j_gene: TRBJ2-5
v_gene: TRBV2
CDR3aa: CASLCGGRENQYF
CDR3nt: TGTGCCAGCCTTTGCGGGGGCAGAGAGAACCAGTACTTC

abundance: -
len: 18
d_gene: TRBD1
j_gene: TRBJ2-4
v_gene: TRBV6-7
CDR3aa: CTSSYASTGVGNKNIQYF
CDR3nt: TGTACCAGCAGTTACGCCTCTACAGGGGTTGGTAACAAAAACATTCAGTACTTC

abundance: -
len: 13
d_gene: -
j_gene: TRBJ2-2
v_gene: TRBV7-3
CDR3aa: CASGIRNTGDLFF
CDR3nt: TGTGCCAGCGGGATTCGGAACACCGGGGATCTGTTTTTT

abundance: -
len: 15
d_gene: TRBD1
j_gene: TRBJ2-3
v_gene: TRBV12-3/TRBV12-4
CDR3aa: CAISLQGAVADTQYF
CDR3nt: TGCGCCATCAGTTTACAGGGGGCTGTAGCAGATACGCAGTATTTT